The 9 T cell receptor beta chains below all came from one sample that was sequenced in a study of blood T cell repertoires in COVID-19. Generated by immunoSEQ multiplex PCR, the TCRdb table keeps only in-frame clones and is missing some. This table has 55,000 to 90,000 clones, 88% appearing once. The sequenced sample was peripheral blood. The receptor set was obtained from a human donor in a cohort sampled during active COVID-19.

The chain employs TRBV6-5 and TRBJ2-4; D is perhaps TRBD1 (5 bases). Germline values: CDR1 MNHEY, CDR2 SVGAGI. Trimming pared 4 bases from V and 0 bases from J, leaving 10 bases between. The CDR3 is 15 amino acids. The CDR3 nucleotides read TGTGCCAGCAGTTCACAGGTCCTAGCCAAAAACATTCAGTACTTC. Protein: CASSSQVLAKNIQYF.

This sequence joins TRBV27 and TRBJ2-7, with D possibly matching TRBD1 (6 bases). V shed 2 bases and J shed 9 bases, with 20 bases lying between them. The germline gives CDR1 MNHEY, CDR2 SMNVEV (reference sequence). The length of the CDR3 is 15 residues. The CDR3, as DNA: TGTGCCAGCAGTTTAAATGCCGCCCCAGGGGCTTGGCAGTACTTC. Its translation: CASSLNAAPGAWQYF.

The CDR3 loop reads CASSPQGNYGYTF. The CDR3 coding sequence is TGTGCCAGCAGTCCACAGGGAAACTATGGCTACACCTTC. This chain uses TRBV6-5 with TRBJ1-2; a weak D match, TRBD1 (6 bases). With 5 bases removed from V and 2 bases from J, the gap between germline ends came to 9 bases. This CDR3 region has 13 residues. The germline V gene encodes CDR1 MNHEY and CDR2 SVGAGI.

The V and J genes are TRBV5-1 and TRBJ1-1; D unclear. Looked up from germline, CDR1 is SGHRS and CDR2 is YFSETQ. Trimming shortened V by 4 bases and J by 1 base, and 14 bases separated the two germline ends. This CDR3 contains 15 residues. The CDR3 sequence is CASSLLPTPNTEAFF. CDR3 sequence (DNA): TGCGCCAGCAGCCTTCTCCCAACACCGAACACTGAAGCTTTCTTT.

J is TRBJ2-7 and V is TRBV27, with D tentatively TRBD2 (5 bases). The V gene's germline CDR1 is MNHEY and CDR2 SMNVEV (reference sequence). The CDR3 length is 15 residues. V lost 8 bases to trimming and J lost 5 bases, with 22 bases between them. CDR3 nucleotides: TGTGCCAGCGGCAAACCCAGCGGACGCTCGCACGAGCAGTACTTC. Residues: CASGKPSGRSHEQYF.

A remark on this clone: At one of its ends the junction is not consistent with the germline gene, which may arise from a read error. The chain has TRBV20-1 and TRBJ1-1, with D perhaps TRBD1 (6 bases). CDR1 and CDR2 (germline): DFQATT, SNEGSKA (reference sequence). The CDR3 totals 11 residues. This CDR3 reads CSAYRDTEAFF. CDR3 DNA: TGCAGTGCTTACCGGGACACGGAAGCTTTCTTT.

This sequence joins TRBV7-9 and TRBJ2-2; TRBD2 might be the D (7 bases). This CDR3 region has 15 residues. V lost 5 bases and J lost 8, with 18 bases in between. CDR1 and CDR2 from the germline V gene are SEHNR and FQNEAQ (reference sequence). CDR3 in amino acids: CASSGGARTPGELFF. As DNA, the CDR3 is TGTGCCAGCAGCGGGGGGGCGCGGACTCCAGGGGAGCTGTTTTTT.

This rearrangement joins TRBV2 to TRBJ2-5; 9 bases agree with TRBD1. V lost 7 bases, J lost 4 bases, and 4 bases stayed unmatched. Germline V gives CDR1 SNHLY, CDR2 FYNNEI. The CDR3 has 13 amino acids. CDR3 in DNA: TGTGCCAGCACCGCGGACAGGGGAGAGACCCAGTACTTC. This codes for CASTADRGETQYF. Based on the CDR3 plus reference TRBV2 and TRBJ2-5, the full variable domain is EPEVTQTPSHQVTQMGQEVILRCVPISNHLYFYWYRQILGQKVEFLVSFYNNEISEKSEIFDDQFSVERPDGSNFTLKIRSTKLEDSAMYFCASTADRGETQYFGPGTRLLVL.

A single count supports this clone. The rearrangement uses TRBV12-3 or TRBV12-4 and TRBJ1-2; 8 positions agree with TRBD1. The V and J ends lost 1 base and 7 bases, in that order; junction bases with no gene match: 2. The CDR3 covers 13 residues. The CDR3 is CASSLGTGSGYTF. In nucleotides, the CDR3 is TGTGCCAGCAGTTTAGGGACAGGGTCTGGCTACACCTTC.